Listed here are 12 T cell receptor beta chains from one sample, sequenced in a study of STAT5B mutations in CD4+ large granular lymphocyte leukemia. The table came from immunoSEQ multiplex PCR; TCRdb's copy has only in-frame clones and leaves some out. The table includes around 29,000 clones, 65% to 85% detected once. The sample was CD4+ T cells from blood buffy coats. The receptors shown here come from a human donor in good health.

The gene calls are TRBV18 and TRBJ1-1, with no clear D. Germline-derived CDR1 and CDR2 are KGHSH and LQKENI. V was trimmed by 0 bases and J by 1 base, leaving 12 bases between them. The CDR3 sequence is 16 residues long. The CDR3 loop is CASSPPLLRRNTEAFF. The CDR3 nucleotides read TGTGCCAGCTCACCACCGTTACTCAGGCGGAACACTGAAGCTTTCTTT.

The chain uses TRBV10-3 and TRBJ1-1; 8 positions match TRBD1. The germline V gene encodes CDR1 ENHRY and CDR2 SYGVKD. CDR3 length equals 15 residues. Trimming at V came to 11 bases and at J to 4 bases, leaving 15 bases not matched to a gene. The CDR3 nucleotides are TGTGCCGTCCTCGGGCAGGGGGCGGATGTCACTGAAGCTTTCTTT. Translated, it gives CAVLGQGADVTEAFF.

In DNA, the CDR3 is TGTGCCAGCTCTAGACAGACTAATGAAAAACTGTTTTTT. Its protein is CASSRQTNEKLFF. The rearrangement links TRBV18 to TRBJ1-4; tentatively, D is TRBD1 (5 bases). The CDR3 covers 13 residues. Germline V lookup: CDR1 KGHSH, CDR2 LQKENI. V dropped 6 bases and J dropped 2 bases, with 7 bases sitting between them.

The genes are TRBV6-5 and TRBJ2-1; D may be TRBD1 (5 bases). Germline lookup yields CDR1 MNHEY and CDR2 SVGAGI. CDR3 length: 15 residues. V was cut by 0 bases and J by 7 bases, with 13 bases left in between. In nucleotides, the CDR3 is TGTGCCAGCAGTTACTCCGCAGGGCCTGGAAATGAGCAGTTCTTC. It translates to CASSYSAGPGNEQFF.

The rearrangement links TRBV18 to TRBJ1-1; D might be TRBD1 (5 bases). The V end lost 3 bases, the J end lost 4 bases, and 12 bases lay between the germline ends. This CDR3 has 14 residues. The V gene's germline CDR1 is KGHSH and CDR2 LQKENI. The CDR3 sequence: CASSPYTGGTEAFF. In nucleotides, the CDR3 is TGTGCCAGCTCACCGTACACAGGAGGCACTGAAGCTTTCTTT.

This chain links TRBV28 with TRBJ2-5; D is unresolved. Deletions cut 6 bases from V and 0 bases from J, with 8 bases between. CDR3 length: 13 residues. Germline loops: CDR1 MDHEN, CDR2 SYDVKM. The CDR3 DNA sequence: TGTGCCAGCAGCCCTCGTGACCAAGAGACCCAGTACTTC. This encodes CASSPRDQETQYF.

The rearrangement uses TRBV6-6 and TRBJ2-5; weak D call: TRBD1 (6 bases). CDR1 and CDR2 (germline): MNHNY, SVGAGI (reference sequence). The V end was cut by 7 bases, the J end by 0 bases, with 12 bases between. The CDR3 is made up of 14 amino acids. CDR3 sequence reads: CASNPRGNQETQYF. The CDR3 DNA reads as TGTGCCAGCAATCCGAGGGGGAACCAAGAGACCCAGTACTTC.

The chain links TRBV18 to TRBJ2-1; TRBD2 aligns across 7 bases. V shed 8 bases and J 9 bases; nucleotides not matched to a gene: 10. There are 13 residues in the CDR3. Per germline, CDR1 KGHSH and CDR2 LQKENI. In DNA form, the CDR3 reads TGTGCCAGCAGCGGGGAAGAAGGGTCTGAGCAGTTCTTC. Protein sequence: CASSGEEGSEQFF.

The chain has TRBV28 and TRBJ1-5; D is undetermined. This CDR3 has 13 residues. Trimming removed 2 bases from V and 3 bases from J, with 5 bases in between. Germline V gene data show CDR1 as MDHEN and CDR2 as SYDVKM. The CDR3 sequence: CASSLPHNQPQHF. The CDR3 DNA follows: TGTGCCAGCAGTTTACCCCACAATCAGCCCCAGCATTTT.

J is TRBJ2-7 and V is TRBV6-5; possibly TRBD1 for D (5 bases). V dropped 2 bases and J dropped 0 bases, with 14 bases sitting between them. The CDR3 covers 16 residues. Germline V CDR1 and CDR2: MNHEY, SVGAGI. Here the CDR3 DNA reads TGTGCCAGCAGTTACACATGGCTCAGGGCCTCCTACGAGCAGTACTTC. Translation gives CASSYTWLRASYEQYF.

This clone was picked up one time. The chain has TRBV5-8 and TRBJ1-3, with D possibly TRBD1 on 6 matching bases. The CDR3 runs to 16 residues. The germline gives CDR1 SGHTS, CDR2 YDEGEE. The V end was cut by 0 bases, the J end by 2 bases, with 12 bases between. CDR3 protein: CASSLDRVAAGNTIYF. The CDR3 nucleotides are TGTGCCAGCAGCTTGGACAGGGTGGCGGCTGGAAACACCATATATTTT.

The table lists this clone with a few counts. The V gene is TRBV2, the J gene TRBJ1-2, with D hard to call. The CDR3 is 14 residues long. Germline CDR1 SNHLY, CDR2 FYNNEI. Trimming took off 4 bases at V and 4 bases at J, with 13 bases between the two ends. CDR3 sequence (DNA): TGTGCCAGCAGTGGGGCCCTGGGCGGCTATGGCTACACCTTC. Its translation is CASSGALGGYGYTF.